The source of this T cell receptor (beta chain) is a study of response to subunit inactivated influenza vaccine. General study findings and limits: It was suggested by the authors that few new T cells are recruited by each seasonal influenza vaccination.

This clonotype was detected only a few times. The antigen is undetermined. TCRdb reprocessed the RT-PCR reads with MiXCR, giving one entry per CDR3 protein. The table records 600,000 to 850,000 distinct CDR3 sequences, approximately 15% of them present only once. CDR1 is MDHEN and CDR2 is SYDVKM in the germline V gene. The V and J ends lost 6 bases and 0 bases, in that order; junction bases with no gene match: 5. The CDR3 sequence is 16 residues long. J is TRBJ1-4 and V is TRBV28; 9 bases align to TRBD1. Sample: PBMCs from blood, taken 14 to 15 days before vaccination. The receptor was isolated from a man aged 50 to 59 who received an inactivated influenza vaccine. CDR3 coding DNA: TGTGCCAGCAGATATCGACAGGGGGCAACTAATGAAAAACTGTTTTTT. Protein product: CASRYRQGATNEKLFF.